The 7 T cell receptor beta chains in this list originate from one sample, sequenced in a study of blood T cell repertoires in COVID-19. Produced via immunoSEQ multiplex PCR; TCRdb's table is partial and in-frame only. Found here are more than 110,000 clones, 84% of them singletons; the top ten hold 40% to 55%. Sequenced sample: peripheral blood. The receptors were sampled from a human donor in a cohort sampled during active COVID-19.

This chain links TRBV5-1 with TRBJ2-1; 10 bases match TRBD2. V lost 0 bases to trimming and J lost 10 bases; unmatched junction nucleotides: 7. The CDR3 is 15 amino acids. Germline loops: CDR1 SGHRS, CDR2 YFSETQ. The CDR3 bases are TGCGCCAGCAGCTTGGCCCCTCTAGCGGGGGAGGAGCAGTTCTTC. It is translated as CASSLAPLAGEEQFF.

This clone has a handful of counts. J is TRBJ2-1 and V is TRBV24-1; TRBD2 aligns across 11 bases. Germline trimming cut 6 bases from V and 5 bases from J; bases unmatched to any gene: 8. This CDR3 has 16 amino acids. Germline V lookup: CDR1 KGHDR, CDR2 SFDVKD. The CDR3 DNA reads as TGTGCCACCAGTCAAGCTAGCGGGAGGAACCACAATGAGCAGTTCTTC. This encodes CATSQASGRNHNEQFF.

The chain uses TRBV5-4 and TRBJ2-3; 7 nucleotides match TRBD1. Germline values: CDR1 SGHNT, CDR2 YYREEE (reference sequence). Unmatched junction bases numbered 6, after V lost 0 bases and J lost 5 bases. This CDR3 has 15 residues. CDR3 residues: CASSLGTGRGDTQYF. For the CDR3, the DNA is TGTGCCAGCAGCTTGGGGACAGGACGTGGAGATACGCAGTATTTT.

This clone was observed a few times. The chain links TRBV19 to TRBJ2-3; 7 bases map to TRBD1. Germline V gene sequence: CDR1 LNHDA, CDR2 SQIVND (reference sequence). The CDR3 runs 14 residues. Trimming took 2 bases from V and 4 from J; bases not matched to a gene: 3. CDR3 residues: CASSIRGLSDTQYF. CDR3 in DNA: TGTGCCAGTAGTATAAGGGGGCTTTCAGATACGCAGTATTTT.

This clone showed up just once. CDR3 coding DNA: TGTGCCAGCAGCTTAGAGCGGGGGGTCGGCACAGATACGCAGTATTTT. The encoded protein is CASSLERGVGTDTQYF. The chain combines TRBV7-2 with TRBJ2-3; 9 bases line up with TRBD2. The V gene end was trimmed by 1 base and the J gene end by 1 base; junction bases not matched to a gene: 3. Germline lookup yields CDR1 SGHTA and CDR2 FQGNSA. The CDR3 runs 16 residues.

The gene calls are TRBV4-1 and TRBJ2-7, with 11 nucleotides matching TRBD2. Losses at the gene ends were 3 bases for V and 3 bases for J; bases not matched to a gene: 7. The CDR3 length is 16 residues. CDR1 MGHRA and CDR2 YSYEKL come from the germline V gene. Written as DNA, the CDR3 is TGCGCCAGCAGCCACCCGACTAGCGGGGAGCTCTACGAGCAGTACTTC. Translated: CASSHPTSGELYEQYF.

This chain links TRBV5-4 with TRBJ1-1; D not resolved. Germline CDR1 and CDR2: SGHNT and YYREEE (reference sequence). V shed 0 bases and J shed 10 bases, with 13 bases lying between them. This CDR3 is built from 13 residues. The CDR3 region is CASSLAGSNGAFF. In DNA, the CDR3 is TGTGCCAGCAGCTTGGCCGGGTCAAATGGAGCTTTCTTT.